This TCR beta chain is from a study of blood T cell repertoires in COVID-19. Study background: Specimens from acute and convalescent COVID-19 originated in the United States, Italy and Spain. The analysed material was cDNA or gDNA that came from T cells, B-cell-depleted T cells, or PBMCs.

Original methodology: From reference gene primer amplification, estimates of nucleated cell counts were derived. This table comes from immunoSEQ multiplex PCR, and its TCRdb copy is limited to in-frame clones, with some not included. V, J and clone size reflect that table, while D and trimming were determined from the DNA. The sample yields some 26,000 clones, approximately 85% seen once. Sequenced input: peripheral blood. This receptor was identified in a woman aged 45-59 years with active COVID-19.

Here the CDR3 DNA reads TGTGCCAGTAGTAGACAGGGGAATTCACCCCTCCACTTT. Translated, it gives CASSRQGNSPLHF. The chain has TRBV19 and TRBJ1-6; 8 bases are shared with TRBD1. Germline V gene data show CDR1 as LNHDA and CDR2 as SQIVND (reference sequence). The V segment lost 4 bases and the J segment 7 bases; nucleotides outside the gene matches: 0. The CDR3 contains 13 residues.